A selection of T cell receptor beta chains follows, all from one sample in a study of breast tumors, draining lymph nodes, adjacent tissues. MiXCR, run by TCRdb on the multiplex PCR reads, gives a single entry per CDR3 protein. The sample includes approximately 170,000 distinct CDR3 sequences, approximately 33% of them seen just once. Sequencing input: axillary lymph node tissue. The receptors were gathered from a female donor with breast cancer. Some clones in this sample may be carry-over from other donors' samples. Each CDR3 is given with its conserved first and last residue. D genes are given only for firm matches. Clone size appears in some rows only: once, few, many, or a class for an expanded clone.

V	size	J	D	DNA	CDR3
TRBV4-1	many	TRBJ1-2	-	TGCGCCAGCAGCCAAGACCGACTAGGGATGGGTGCGGGCGATGGCTACACCTTC	CASSQDRLGMGAGDGYTF
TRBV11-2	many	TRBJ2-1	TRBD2	TGTGCCAGCAGCCTAGGGGAGGGCCCTGACTACAATGAGCAGTTCTTC	CASSLGEGPDYNEQFF
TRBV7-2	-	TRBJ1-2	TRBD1	TGTGCCAGCAGCTTGCCGACAGGGTCCCTTTATGGCTACACCTTC	CASSLPTGSLYGYTF
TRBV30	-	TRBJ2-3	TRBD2	TGTGCCTGGACCCCGGGGGTAACGGGAGGGCCCGATACGCAGTATTTT	CAWTPGVTGGPDTQYF
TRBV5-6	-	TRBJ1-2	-	TGTGCCAGCAGCCAATTGCACTCTGGCTACGCCTTC	CASSQLHSGYAF
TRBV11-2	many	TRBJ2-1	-	TGTGCCAGCACCTCCCGCGGAAGAGGTCCCCCATACAATGAGCAGTTCTTC	CASTSRGRGPPYNEQFF
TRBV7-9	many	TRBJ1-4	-	TGTGCCAGCAGCTCCCTCGGGACTTTGACGAGGAGGAAACTGTTTTTT	CASSSLGTLTRRKLFF
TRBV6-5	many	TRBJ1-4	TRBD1	TGTGCCAGCAGTTGGGACAGGAGTCGGACTAATGAAAAACTGTTTTTT	CASSWDRSRTNEKLFF
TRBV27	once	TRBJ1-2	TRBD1	TGTGCCAGCAGTTTATCCGCCTCCGGGACAGGGGTAAACTATGGCTACACCTTC	CASSLSASGTGVNYGYTF
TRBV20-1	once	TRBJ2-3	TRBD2	TGCAGTGCTGGACTAGCGGGAGGGTGGTATTTT	CSAGLAGGWYF
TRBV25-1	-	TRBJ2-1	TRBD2	TGTGCCAGCACCCCGTCGGCACTAGCGGGAGAAGTCTCCTACAATGAGCAGTTCTTC	CASTPSALAGEVSYNEQFF
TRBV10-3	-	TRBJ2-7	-	TGTGCCATCAGTTACCAACAGGCCACCACCGAGCAGTACTTC	CAISYQQATTEQYF
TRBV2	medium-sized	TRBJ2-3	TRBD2	TGTGCCAGCAGCGAACTAGCGGGGGCACCAGATACGCAGTATTTT	CASSELAGAPDTQYF
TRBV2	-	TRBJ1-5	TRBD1	TGTGCCAGCAGTGAAGAGCCTGGGGGGGACAGTCATCAGCCCCAGCATTTT	CASSEEPGGDSHQPQHF
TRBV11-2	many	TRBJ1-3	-	TGTGCCAGCAGCCTAACGGGGGAGGTTGGAAACACCATATATTTT	CASSLTGEVGNTIYF
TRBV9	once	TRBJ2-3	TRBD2	TGTGCCAGCGGCTTTGGCCACGGGGGGGCTGGAGATACGCAGTATTTT	CASGFGHGGAGDTQYF
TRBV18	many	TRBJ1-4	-	TGTGCCAGCTCACCAGACAGGAATAATGAAAAACTGTTTTTT	CASSPDRNNEKLFF
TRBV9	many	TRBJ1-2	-	TGTGCCAGCAGCGCCCCCCCGGGGAACTATGGCTACACCTTC	CASSAPPGNYGYTF
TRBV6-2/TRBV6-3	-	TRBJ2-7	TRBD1	TGTGCCAGCAGTCACTCGATTAGACAGGGATATTCCTACGAGCAGTACTTC	CASSHSIRQGYSYEQYF
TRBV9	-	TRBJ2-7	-	TGTGCCAGCAGCGTGGATTGGGGGTCCTACGAGCAGTCCTTC	CASSVDWGSYEQSF
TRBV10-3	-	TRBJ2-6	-	TGTGCCACCAGGGGAGAGGTTGCGGGCAGCTCTGGGGCCAACGTCCTGACTTTC	CATRGEVAGSSGANVLTF
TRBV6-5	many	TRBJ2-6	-	TGTGCCAGCAGTCCCTACACGACCTCTGGGGCCAACGTCCTGACTTTC	CASSPYTTSGANVLTF
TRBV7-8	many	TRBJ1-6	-	TGTGCCAGCAGCCCCCGTCGGTCGGATTCACCCCTCCACTTT	CASSPRRSDSPLHF
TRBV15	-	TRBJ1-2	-	TGTGCCACCAGCAGCTCCCTAAGCTATGGCTACACCTTC	CATSSSLSYGYTF
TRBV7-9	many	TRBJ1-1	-	TGTGCCAGCAGCTTAGGGGTGGAGACTGAAGCTTTCTTT	CASSLGVETEAFF
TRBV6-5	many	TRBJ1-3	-	TGTGCCAGCAGTTCCACAGGGTCTGGAAACACCATATATTTT	CASSSTGSGNTIYF
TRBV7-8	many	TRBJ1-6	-	TGTGCCAGCAGCCCATATGGGGGGGGGGTTTATTCACCCCTCCACTTT	CASSPYGGGVYSPLHF
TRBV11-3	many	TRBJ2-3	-	TGTGCCAGCAGCCGCACTGGGCGGGGTAGCACAGATACGCAGTATTTT	CASSRTGRGSTDTQYF
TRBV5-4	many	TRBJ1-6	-	TGTGCCAGCTGCGCGGGCTACAATAATTCACCCCTCCACTTT	CASCAGYNNSPLHF
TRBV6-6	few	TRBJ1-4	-	TGTGCCAGCAGTTACGGGCCGGACAACGGAGACACGGTTGAAAAACTGTTTTTT	CASSYGPDNGDTVEKLFF
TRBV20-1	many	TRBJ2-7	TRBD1	TGCAGTGCTCAGTTCCGGGACAGGAGCTCCTACGAGCAGTACTTC	CSAQFRDRSSYEQYF
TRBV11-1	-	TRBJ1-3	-	TGCGCCAGCAGCTGGTCCAGGACAACTGGAAACACCATATATTTT	CASSWSRTTGNTIYF
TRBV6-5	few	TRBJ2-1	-	TGTGCCAGCAGTCCCCGGGACACCTACAATGAGCAGTTCTTC	CASSPRDTYNEQFF